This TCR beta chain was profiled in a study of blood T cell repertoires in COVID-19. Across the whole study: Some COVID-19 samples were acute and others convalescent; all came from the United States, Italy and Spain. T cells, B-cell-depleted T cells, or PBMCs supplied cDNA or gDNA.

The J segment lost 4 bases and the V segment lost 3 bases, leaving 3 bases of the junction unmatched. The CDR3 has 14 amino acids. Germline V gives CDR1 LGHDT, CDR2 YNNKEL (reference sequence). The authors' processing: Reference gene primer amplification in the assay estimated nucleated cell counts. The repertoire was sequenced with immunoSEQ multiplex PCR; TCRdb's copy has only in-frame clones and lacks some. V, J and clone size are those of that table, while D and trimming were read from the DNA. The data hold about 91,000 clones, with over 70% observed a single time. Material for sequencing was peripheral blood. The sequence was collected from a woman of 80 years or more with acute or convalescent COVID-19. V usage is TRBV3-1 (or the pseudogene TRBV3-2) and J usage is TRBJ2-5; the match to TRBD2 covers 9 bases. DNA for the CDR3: TGTGCCAGCAGCCATGCGGGGGGGCGAGAGACCCAGTACTTC. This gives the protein CASSHAGGRETQYF.